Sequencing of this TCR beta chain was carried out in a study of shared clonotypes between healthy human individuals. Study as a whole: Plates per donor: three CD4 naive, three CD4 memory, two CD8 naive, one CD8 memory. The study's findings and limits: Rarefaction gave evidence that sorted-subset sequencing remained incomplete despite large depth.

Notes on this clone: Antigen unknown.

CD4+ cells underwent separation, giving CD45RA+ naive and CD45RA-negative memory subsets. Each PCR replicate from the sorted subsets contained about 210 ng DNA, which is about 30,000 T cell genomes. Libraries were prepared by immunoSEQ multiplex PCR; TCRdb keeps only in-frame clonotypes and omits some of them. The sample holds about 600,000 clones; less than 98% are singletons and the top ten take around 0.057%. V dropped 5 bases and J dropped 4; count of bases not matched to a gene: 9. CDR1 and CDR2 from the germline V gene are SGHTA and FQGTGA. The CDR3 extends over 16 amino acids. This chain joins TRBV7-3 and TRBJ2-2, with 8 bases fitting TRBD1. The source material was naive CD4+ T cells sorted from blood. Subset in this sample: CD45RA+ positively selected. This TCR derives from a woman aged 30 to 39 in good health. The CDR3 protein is CASSPPGQGSTGELFF. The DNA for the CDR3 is TGTGCCAGCAGCCCACCAGGACAGGGAAGCACCGGGGAGCTGTTTTTT.